This TCR beta chain appears in the sequencing data of a study of cytomegalovirus exposure and HLA in healthy donors (dated by TCRdb to about 2017). The study in broad terms: An earlier analysis of some 600 of the donors reported over 250 Gb of sequence data and approximately 120 million unique TCR beta sequences obtained from some 170 million T cells. To predict cytomegalovirus infection status, the study combined high-throughput TCR immunosequencing, statistical association of individual TCRs with disease status, and machine learning. Both class I and class II loci were covered by HLA typing, at four-digit resolution. In the later analysis, no new phenotypic data were used to find candidate immune exposures; instead, reliance was placed on TCR beta sequences and their occurrence across donors. An early release that covered approximately 600 HLA-typed donors contained 300 to 350 gigabases of sequencing data and roughly 84 million unique TCR sequences. The study used immunosequencing to profile the T cell repertoires of more than 650 subjects and linked those repertoires to cytomegalovirus serostatus. Among under 450 genotyped donors of the cohort, an average of around 240,000 unique TCR beta nucleotide sequences were sequenced per donor, roughly a sixth of them non-productive. Donor age, sex, ethnicity and CMV serostatus were compiled together with the repertoire data. Among the roughly 400 genotyped donors, approximately 82% belonged to the genetic ancestry cluster associated with self-reported Caucasian donors. To study patterns of TCR occurrence, a later analysis re-analyzed previously published TCR beta repertoires from several hundred donors and added high-resolution HLA genotyping. Typing coverage varied by locus: roughly 629-640 donors for A, B, C, DRB1 and DQB1; roughly 510 for DQA1; approximately 570 for DPA1; about 450 for DPB1. All discovery cohort repertoires had been generated using a single sequencing platform. An earlier analysis of approximately 500 of the donors applied high-throughput TCR beta sequencing to assess whether each TCR beta V gene segment acted as functional or pseudogenic. A later genetic analysis took genome-wide SNP genotypes for about 60% of the roughly 670 donors and used that subset as a discovery cohort. Along with the approximately 650-subject first cohort, a separate validation cohort of 120 different subjects was used. About 5 DR-DQ haplotypes were handled as single units for association and clustering, since linkage in the cohort was strong. The study aimed to test whether signatures of past pathogen exposure could be identified by cataloging public T cell receptors. What the authors observed across the whole study: A cluster of highly shared sequence variants was judged likely to be a technical artifact of the sequencing pipeline. According to the authors, the approach could potentially be generalized to other disease states and immunological phenotypes. A later analysis found that TCR association rates varied across HLA loci, with DRB1 alleles showing the most associated TCRs and HLA-C alleles the fewest. The study listed 150 to 200 TCR beta chains as associated with cytomegalovirus. In a later genetic analysis, a missense DCLRE1C variant was associated with V-gene and J-gene trimming of TCR beta chains, and the association was replicated in an independent cohort. The earlier analysis of approximately 560 of the donors excluded around 17 rarely observed V segments, including chromosome 9 orphons, because counts were too low. Linkage disequilibrium might explain the correlated functional status among segregating V segments, but an unknown experimental factor could not be ruled out. While some public TCRs were present in many individuals, most TCR sequences turned up only very rarely across donors. When HLA alleles, especially DR and DQ, strongly co-occurred, attributing TCR associations to individual alleles was difficult. Most CMV-associated TCR beta chains appeared to be HLA-restricted in a later analysis, and the HLA associations seemed to be driven largely by CMV exposure. Sequencing depth was assumed to be roughly uniform across donors in the presence/absence analyses, though that assumption may not hold. A later analysis found that HLA-associated TCR beta chains were more clonally expanded and had lower generation probabilities than equally common non-associated chains. This cohort had only TCR beta chains sequenced, and the lack of alpha or paired-chain data limited which features could be detected. Several of the top co-occurrence clusters appeared to be linked to parvovirus B19, influenza, CMV and Epstein-Barr virus, according to a later analysis. In an earlier analysis of approximately 590 of the donors, most TCR beta V segments were observed in productive rearrangements about 90% or about 30% of the time, broadly matching IMGT annotations. In both the original and validation cohorts, the classifier was reported to diagnose cytomegalovirus status with high specificity and sensitivity. Immune exposure information for the cohort was limited to CMV serostatus. A later analysis associated 16,951 TCR beta sequences with specific HLA alleles at a false discovery rate of 0.05. Because some donors lacked HLA typing at each locus, the association tests relied only on the typed subset. A further reported finding was that TCR beta sequences accurately predicted the HLA-A and HLA-B alleles for most subjects in the first cohort. According to a later genetic analysis, donors in an Asian-associated ancestry cluster had fewer N-insertions in productive TCRs than the approximately 610-donor mean. A few of the identified cytomegalovirus-associated TCR beta chains were confirmed in vitro to be specific for cytomegalovirus antigens.

Remarks on this clone: Its cognate antigen has yet to be identified. No base-level quality is on record; no much larger clone is a single base apart.

The cohort consisted of 650 to 850 healthy bone marrow donors. All cohort members were sampled while nominally healthy, although unrecorded immune exposures were likely present. The donor was CMV seronegative and belonged to the group of 352 seronegative cohort members. Every donor gave a peripheral blood sample, and the peripheral blood mononuclear cells from that sample were used for TCR beta sequencing. The Qiagen DNeasy Blood Extraction Kit was used to extract genomic DNA from the blood cell samples. The protocol used for the library was the immunoSEQ multiplex PCR assay. For the multiplex PCR, a mixture combining 60 forward primers for TCR Vbeta segments and 13 reverse primers for TCR Jbeta segments was used. The CDR3 region of rearranged TCR beta genes was amplified from genomic DNA by a multiplex PCR assay. Amplified TCR beta libraries were sequenced as 87-base-pair reads on the Illumina HiSeq System. The authors processed their data as follows. A later analysis tallied about 77 million unique TCR beta chains across the 666 repertoires, and some 12 million of those chains were shared by two or more donors. To remove PCR and sequencing errors, raw reads were error-corrected and collapsed into unique sequences using a nearest-neighbor algorithm that merged closely related sequences. CDR3 sequences were aligned to IMGT reference sequences to assign V, D and J gene segments. For a sequence to be retained, a match of at least six nucleotides to both a V gene segment and a J gene segment was required. Rearrangements were classified as productive when the CDR3 lacked stop codons and remained in frame with V and J, and all other rearrangements were classified as non-productive. Following IMGT convention, CDR3 was defined as the stretch from the second conserved V-encoded cysteine up to the conserved J-encoded phenylalanine. In an earlier analysis of 550 to 650 of the donors, sequences lacking an unambiguous match to a single V gene segment were excluded. In an earlier analysis of some 590 of the donors, V segments were called functional above 56.7% productive rearrangements and were called segregating when the between-donor standard deviation exceeded 5%. To diagnose cytomegalovirus status from the catalog of TCR beta chain sequences, a statistical classification framework was built. In a later analysis, TCR nucleotide sequences were compared against IMGT/GENE-DB human TR gene sequences so that V and J genes could be assigned. Using the TCRdist pipeline, a later analysis assigned CDR3 sequences along with most-parsimonious VDJ recombination scenarios. A later analysis defined each TCR beta chain by its CDR3 amino acid sequence plus V-gene family, and excluded reads lacking a unique V-gene family. As a way to deal with suspected cross-contamination and a sequencing artifact, a later analysis dropped under 600 nucleotide sequences that were highly shared and had low generation probability. In a later analysis, a clonal expansion index for each public chain was calculated from normalized within-repertoire ranks of inferred template counts. A later analysis computed generation probabilities with a VDJ recombination model fitted to out-of-frame rearrangements, and checked the results against IGoR. A later analysis scored TCR-TCR, TCR-HLA and TCR-CMV co-occurrence with hypergeometric tests, applying a repertoire-size bias correction to TCR pairs. False discovery rates were estimated in a later analysis by permuting HLA or CMV assignments 20 times. A later analysis grouped co-occurring TCRs with DBSCAN, adding TCRdist sequence similarity when clustering within HLA-allele-positive subsets. For co-occurrence clustering, repertoires with fewer than 30,000 or more than 120,000 public chains were excluded, along with four or five repertoires with anomalous nucleotide sharing. TCRdb mirrors the immuneACCESS table, restricted to in-frame sequences. Some clones are absent from its copies; in checked studies, under half trace to an unresolved V gene, and the reason for the others is unknown. That table furnishes V, J and clone size, whereas the DNA furnished D and trimming. The sample contains about 190,000 clones, roughly 80% of them found a single time. The ten biggest clones cover around 1.6% of the sample.

This TCR derives from a woman between 18 and 30 years old in good health and CMV-seronegative. The material sequenced was PBMCs.

The sequenced DNA: TGTGCCAGCAGCCGTGACAGGCGAGATACGCAGTATTTT. Its protein is CASSRDRRDTQYF. Recombination linked TRBV2 to TRBJ2-3, with TRBD1 perhaps the D gene, on 6 matching bases. Including the terminal cysteine and phenylalanine, the CDR3 comprises 13 residues. Here the CDR3 DNA is all that survives: 39 bases in frame from base 1. V sheds 6 bases and J sheds 5 bases, leaving 12 bases between their ends. CDR1 and CDR2 are read off the germline V gene as SNHLY and FYNNEI.